The next 9 T cell receptor beta chains were all read from a single sample in a study of blood T cell repertoires in COVID-19. Libraries were prepared by immunoSEQ multiplex PCR; TCRdb keeps only in-frame clonotypes and omits some of them. The sample gives 120,000 or so clones, around nine tenths of which show up once; approximately 1.1% is in the top ten. Source material: peripheral blood. These receptors were taken from a woman over 75 with acute or convalescent COVID-19.

The rearrangement links TRBV10-2 to TRBJ2-2; D gene uncertain. V was clipped by 6 bases and J by 1 base, with 6 bases between them. The CDR3 covers 13 residues. CDR1 WSHSY and CDR2 SAAADI come from the germline V gene. The DNA of the CDR3 is TGCGCCAGCAGCTGGCAGAACACCGGGGAGCTGTTTTTT. Its translation is CASSWQNTGELFF.

The chain combines TRBV28 with TRBJ2-7, with 9 bases fitting TRBD2. This CDR3 is built from 13 residues. Germline CDR1 reads MDHEN; CDR2 reads SYDVKM. J gave up 2 bases and V 6 bases, and 2 bases lay outside the gene matches. CDR3 loop: CASRSSGTYEQYF. The CDR3 DNA follows: TGTGCCAGCAGGTCTAGCGGGACCTACGAGCAGTACTTC. Full variable domain (outside the CDR3, taken from reference TRBV28 and TRBJ2-7): DVKVTQSSRYLVKRTGEKVFLECVQDMDHENMFWYRQDPGLGLRLIYFSYDVKMKEKGDIPEGYSVSREKKERFSLILESASTNQTSMYLCASRSSGTYEQYFGPGTRLTVT.

This chain joins TRBV19 and TRBJ2-3; 9 nucleotides line up with TRBD2. With 5 bases clipped from V and 3 bases from J, the junction kept 6 bases outside the gene matches. Germline CDR1 LNHDA, CDR2 SQIVND (reference sequence). This CDR3 is 15 amino acids long. The CDR3 coding sequence is TGTGCCAGTAGTCCTGGGACTAGCCGAACAGATACGCAGTATTTT. Amino acids: CASSPGTSRTDTQYF.

The genes are TRBV5-5 and TRBJ2-2; TRBD2 matches at 8 bases. Germline CDR1 and CDR2: SGHKS and YYEKEE (reference sequence). This CDR3 is built from 16 residues. Trimming took 6 bases from V and 5 from J; bases not matched to a gene: 12. CDR3: CASTFQGGGITGELFF. Here the CDR3 DNA reads TGTGCCAGCACCTTCCAAGGCGGGGGGATTACCGGGGAGCTGTTTTTT.

The chain recombines TRBV5-1 with TRBJ2-7; no firm D call. This CDR3 is built from 15 residues. Per the germline V gene, CDR1 is SGHRS and CDR2 is YFSETQ. The V gene lost 4 bases and the J gene lost 2 bases, with 16 bases spanning the gap. CDR3 residues: CASSPLITKAYEQYF. CDR3 sequence (DNA): TGCGCCAGCAGCCCTCTAATAACTAAAGCCTACGAGCAGTACTTC.

The rearrangement joins TRBV25-1 to TRBJ1-2, with a tentative D call TRBD1 (5 bases). The V gene's germline CDR1 is MGHDK and CDR2 SYGVNS. Trimming pared 1 base from V and 7 bases from J, leaving 16 bases between. This CDR3 spans 15 amino acids. DNA of the CDR3: TGTGCCAGCAGTGAATCACGGGGGAGGGTAGGTGGCTACACCTTC. Amino acid sequence: CASSESRGRVGGYTF.

The chain carries TRBV2 and TRBJ2-1; 10 bases align to TRBD1. V lost 4 bases to trimming and J lost 9 bases; unmatched junction nucleotides: 12. Germline lookup yields CDR1 SNHLY and CDR2 FYNNEI. The CDR3 spans 16 residues. CDR3 DNA sequence: TGTGCCAGCAGTGTGACCGGGACAGGGGATCCTAGTGAGCAGTTCTTC. Its protein product is CASSVTGTGDPSEQFF.

The J gene is TRBJ1-6, the V gene TRBV5-4; unclear D gene. The CDR3 runs to 18 residues. From germline, CDR1 is SGHNT and CDR2 YYREEE (reference sequence). Trimming took off 1 base at V and 6 bases at J, with 20 bases between the two ends. CDR3 DNA sequence: TGTGCCAGCAGCTTGCGGGGTGGTGGCACAATTTCTAATTCACCCCTCCACTTT. Its translation: CASSLRGGGTISNSPLHF. Drawing the rest from reference TRBV5-4 and TRBJ1-6, the complete variable domain is ETGVTQSPTHLIKTRGQQVTLRCSSQSGHNTVSWYQQALGQGPQFIFQYYREEENGRGNFPPRFSGLQFPNYSSELNVNALELDDSALYLCASSLRGGGTISNSPLHFGNGTRLTVT.

Written as DNA, the CDR3 is TGTGCCAGCAGTACCCGGGACAGGGTCGTTCCCCTCCACTTT. It specifies CASSTRDRVVPLHF. This chain uses TRBV6-2 or TRBV6-3 with TRBJ1-6; TRBD1 aligns across 9 bases. The CDR3 totals 14 residues. Trimming took 5 bases from V and 13 from J; bases not matched to a gene: 9. Germline values: CDR1 MNHEY, CDR2 SVGEGT.